This T cell receptor (beta chain) was sequenced for a study of shared clonotypes between healthy human individuals. Findings of the study overall: Even with large depth, rarefaction showed that sorted-subset sequencing was incomplete.

CD45RO negativity and positive selection for CCR7 defined naive CD8 cells, a population that excluded terminally differentiated effector memory CD45RA+ cells. Donors included only healthy HIV-negative adults lacking recent acute infections or vaccinations. Adults of Caucasian background living in Nashville, Tennessee made up all donors. On this clone itself: Its specificity is not known.

TCRdb keeps only in-frame clones here, not all; method: immunoSEQ multiplex PCR. The table lists approximately 840,000 clones, 96% of them singletons, with roughly 0.23% in the top ten. Sequenced input: naive CD8+ T cells sorted from blood. This sequence originates from a young man in good health.

CDR3 sequence reads: CASSIGLAGGQLGYNEQFF. DNA of the CDR3: TGCGCCAGCAGCATCGGACTAGCGGGAGGCCAATTGGGCTACAATGAGCAGTTCTTC. The chain couples TRBV5-1 to TRBJ2-1, with 14 bases fitting TRBD2. CDR1 SGHRS and CDR2 YFSETQ come from the germline V gene. The CDR3 extends over 19 amino acids. V lost 4 bases to trimming and J lost 3 bases; unmatched junction nucleotides: 12.